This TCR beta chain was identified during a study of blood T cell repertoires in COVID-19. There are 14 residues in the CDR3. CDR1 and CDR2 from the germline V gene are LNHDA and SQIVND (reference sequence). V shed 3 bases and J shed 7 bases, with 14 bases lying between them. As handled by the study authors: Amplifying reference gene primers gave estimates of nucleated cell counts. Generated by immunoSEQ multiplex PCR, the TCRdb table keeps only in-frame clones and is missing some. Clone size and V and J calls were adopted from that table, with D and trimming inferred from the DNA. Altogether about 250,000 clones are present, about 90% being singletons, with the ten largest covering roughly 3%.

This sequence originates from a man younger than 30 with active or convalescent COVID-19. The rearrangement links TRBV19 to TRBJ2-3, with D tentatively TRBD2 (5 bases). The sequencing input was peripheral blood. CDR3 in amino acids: CASSMYQRPNTQYF. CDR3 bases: TGTGCCAGTAGTATGTATCAGCGGCCTAATACGCAGTATTTT.